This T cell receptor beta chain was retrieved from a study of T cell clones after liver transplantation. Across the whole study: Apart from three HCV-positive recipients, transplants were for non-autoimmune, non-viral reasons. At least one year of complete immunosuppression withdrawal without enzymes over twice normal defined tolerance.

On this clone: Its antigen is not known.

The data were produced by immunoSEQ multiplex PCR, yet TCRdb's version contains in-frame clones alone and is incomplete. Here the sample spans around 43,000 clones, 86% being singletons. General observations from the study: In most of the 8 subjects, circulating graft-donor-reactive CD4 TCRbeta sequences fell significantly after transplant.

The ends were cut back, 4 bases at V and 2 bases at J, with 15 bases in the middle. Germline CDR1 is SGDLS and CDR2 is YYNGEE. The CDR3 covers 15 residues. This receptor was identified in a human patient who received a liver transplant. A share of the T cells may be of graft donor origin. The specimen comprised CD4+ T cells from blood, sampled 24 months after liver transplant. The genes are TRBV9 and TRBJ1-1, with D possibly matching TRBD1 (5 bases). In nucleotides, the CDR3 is TGTGCCAGCAGCTCCCTATTGGGGGTAAACACTGAAGCTTTCTTT. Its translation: CASSSLLGVNTEAFF. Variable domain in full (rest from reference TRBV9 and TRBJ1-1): DSGVTQTPKHLITATGQRVTLRCSPRSGDLSVYWYQQSLDQGLQFLIQYYNGEERAKGNILERFSAQQFPDLHSELNLSSLELGDSALYFCASSSLLGVNTEAFFGQGTRLTVV.